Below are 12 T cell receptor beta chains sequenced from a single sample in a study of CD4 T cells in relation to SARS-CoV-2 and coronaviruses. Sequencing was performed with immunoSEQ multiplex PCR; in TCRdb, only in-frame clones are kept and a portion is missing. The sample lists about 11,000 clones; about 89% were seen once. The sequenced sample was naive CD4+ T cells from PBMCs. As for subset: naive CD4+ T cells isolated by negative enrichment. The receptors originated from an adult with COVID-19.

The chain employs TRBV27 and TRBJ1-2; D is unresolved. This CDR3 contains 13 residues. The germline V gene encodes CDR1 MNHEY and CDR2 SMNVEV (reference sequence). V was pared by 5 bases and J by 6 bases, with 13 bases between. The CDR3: CASSPAAQHGYTF. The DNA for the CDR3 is TGTGCCAGCAGTCCGGCGGCGCAGCATGGCTACACCTTC.

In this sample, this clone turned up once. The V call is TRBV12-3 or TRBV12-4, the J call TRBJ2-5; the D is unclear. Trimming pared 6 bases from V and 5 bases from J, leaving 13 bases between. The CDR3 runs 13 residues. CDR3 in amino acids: CASSFHGRETQYF. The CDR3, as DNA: TGTGCCAGCAGCTTCCATGGCAGGGAGACCCAGTACTTC.

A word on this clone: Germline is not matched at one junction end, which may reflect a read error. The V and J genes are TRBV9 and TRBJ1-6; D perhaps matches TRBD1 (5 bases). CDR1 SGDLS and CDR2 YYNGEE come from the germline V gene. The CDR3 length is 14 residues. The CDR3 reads CASSVGGYNSPLHF. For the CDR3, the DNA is TGTGCCAGCAGCGTAGGGGGGTATAACTCACCCCTCCACTTT.

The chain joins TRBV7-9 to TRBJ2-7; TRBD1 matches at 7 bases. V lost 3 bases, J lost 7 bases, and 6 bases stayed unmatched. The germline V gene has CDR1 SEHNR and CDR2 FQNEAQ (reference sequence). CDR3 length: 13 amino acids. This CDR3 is CASSFTGVREQYF. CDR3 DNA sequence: TGTGCCAGCAGCTTTACAGGGGTACGGGAGCAGTACTTC.

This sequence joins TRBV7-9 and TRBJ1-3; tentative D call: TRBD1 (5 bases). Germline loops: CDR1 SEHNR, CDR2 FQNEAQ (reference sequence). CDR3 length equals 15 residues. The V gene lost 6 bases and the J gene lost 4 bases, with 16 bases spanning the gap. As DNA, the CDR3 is TGTGCCAGCAGTACCTTTGTGGGGGGGGGAAACACCATATATTTT. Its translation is CASSTFVGGGNTIYF. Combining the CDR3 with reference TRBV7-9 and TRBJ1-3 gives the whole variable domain DTGVSQNPRHKITKRGQNVTFRCDPISEHNRLYWYRQTLGQGPEFLTYFQNEAQLEKSRLLSDRFSAERPKGSFSTLEIQRTEQGDSAMYLCASSTFVGGGNTIYFGEGSWLTVV.

CDR3 sequence (DNA): TGTGCCAGCAGTGAAAGGCAACCAAACATTCAGTACTTC. It yields the protein CASSERQPNIQYF. This chain links TRBV2 with TRBJ2-4; D uncertain. Trimming stripped 2 bases from V and 6 bases from J, with 8 bases between. CDR3 length equals 13 residues. The V gene's germline CDR1 is SNHLY and CDR2 FYNNEI.

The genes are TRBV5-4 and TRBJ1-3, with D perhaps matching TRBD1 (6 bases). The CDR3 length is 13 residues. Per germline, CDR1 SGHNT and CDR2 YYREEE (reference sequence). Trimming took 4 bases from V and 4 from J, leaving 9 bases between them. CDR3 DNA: TGTGCCAGCAGCGCACAGGGCGGAAACACCATATATTTT. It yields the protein CASSAQGGNTIYF. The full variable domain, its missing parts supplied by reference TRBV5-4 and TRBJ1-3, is ETGVTQSPTHLIKTRGQQVTLRCSSQSGHNTVSWYQQALGQGPQFIFQYYREEENGRGNFPPRFSGLQFPNYSSELNVNALELDDSALYLCASSAQGGNTIYFGEGSWLTVV.

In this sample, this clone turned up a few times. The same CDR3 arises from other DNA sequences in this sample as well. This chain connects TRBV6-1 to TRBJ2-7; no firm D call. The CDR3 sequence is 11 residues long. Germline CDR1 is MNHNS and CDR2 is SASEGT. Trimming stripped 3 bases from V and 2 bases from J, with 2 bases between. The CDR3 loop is CASSEPYEQYF. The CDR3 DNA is TGTGCCAGCAGTGAGCCCTACGAGCAGTACTTC.

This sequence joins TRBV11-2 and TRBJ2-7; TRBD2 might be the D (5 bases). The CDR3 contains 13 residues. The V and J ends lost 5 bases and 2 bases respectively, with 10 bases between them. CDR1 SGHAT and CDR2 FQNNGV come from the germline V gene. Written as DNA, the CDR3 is TGTGCCAGCAGCCTGTGGGAGACCTACGAGCAGTACTTC. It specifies CASSLWETYEQYF.

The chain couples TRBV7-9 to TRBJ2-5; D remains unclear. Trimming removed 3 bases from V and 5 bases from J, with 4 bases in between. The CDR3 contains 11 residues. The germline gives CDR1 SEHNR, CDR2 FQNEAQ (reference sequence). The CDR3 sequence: CASSLAETQYF. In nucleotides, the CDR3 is TGTGCCAGCAGCTTGGCGGAGACCCAGTACTTC.

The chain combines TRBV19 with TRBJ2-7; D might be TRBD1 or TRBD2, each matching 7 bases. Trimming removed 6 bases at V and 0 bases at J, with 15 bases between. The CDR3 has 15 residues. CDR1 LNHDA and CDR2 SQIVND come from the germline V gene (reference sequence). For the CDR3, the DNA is TGTGCCAGTAGGTCCCAGGGGGGGAGCTCCTACGAGCAGTACTTC. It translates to CASRSQGGSSYEQYF. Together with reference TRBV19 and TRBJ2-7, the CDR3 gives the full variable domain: DGGITQSPKYLFRKEGQNVTLSCEQNLNHDAMYWYRQDPGQGLRLIYYSQIVNDFQKGDIAEGYSVSREKKESFPLTVTSAQKNPTAFYLCASRSQGGSSYEQYFGPGTRLTVT.

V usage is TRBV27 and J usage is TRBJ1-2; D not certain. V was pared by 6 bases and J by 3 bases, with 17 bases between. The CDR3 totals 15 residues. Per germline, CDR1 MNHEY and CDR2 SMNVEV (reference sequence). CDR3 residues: CASSPGRILYYGYTF. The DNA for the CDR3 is TGTGCCAGCAGCCCCGGCCGCATCCTATACTATGGCTACACCTTC.